The 13 T cell receptor beta chains listed next were all sequenced from one sample in a study of OX40 agonist ivuxolimab in advanced cancers. Produced via immunoSEQ multiplex PCR; TCRdb's table is partial and in-frame only. The sample has 13,000 or so clones, 60% to 85% seen once; the top ten hold more than 15%. The sample was CD4+ or CD8+ T cells sorted from blood, taken in a trial of the OX40 agonist ivuxolimab. The source of these receptors is an adult with an advanced solid tumor such as melanoma, head and neck, liver or kidney cancer.

The J gene is TRBJ2-1, the V gene TRBV6-5; unclear D gene. Germline CDR1 is MNHEY and CDR2 is SVGAGI. V was cut by 6 bases and J by 0 bases, with 6 bases left in between. This CDR3 spans 13 amino acids. CDR3: CASSPGSYNEQFF. CDR3 DNA sequence: TGTGCCAGCAGCCCGGGCTCCTACAATGAGCAGTTCTTC.

The chain uses TRBV13 and TRBJ2-5; no definite D call. Germline lookup yields CDR1 PRHDT and CDR2 FYEKMQ (reference sequence). Trimming removed 3 bases at V and 2 bases at J, with 16 bases between. The CDR3 is 16 amino acids. CDR3 coding DNA: TGTGCCAGCAGCTTCGGCCTTGGACGCGAACAAGAGACCCAGTACTTC. Amino acids: CASSFGLGREQETQYF.

The CDR3 bases are TGTGCCAGCAGCTTGGCGGGGGGCACAGATACGCAGTATTTT. This translates into CASSLAGGTDTQYF. The chain links TRBV5-6 to TRBJ2-3; weak D call: TRBD2 (6 bases). The CDR3 runs to 14 residues. The germline V gene encodes CDR1 SGHDT and CDR2 YYEEEE. The V gene lost 0 bases and the J gene lost 1 base, with 6 bases spanning the gap.

The J gene is TRBJ1-2, the V gene TRBV9, with TRBD1 as a possible D gene (6 bases). The CDR3 has 16 residues. V was cut by 1 base and J by 6 bases, with 19 bases left in between. CDR1 and CDR2 from the germline V gene are SGDLS and YYNGEE. CDR3 DNA sequence: TGTGCCAGCAGCGTACAGGACAGAATCCCTTCCCATGGCTACACCTTC. Protein: CASSVQDRIPSHGYTF.

The chain recombines TRBV5-6 with TRBJ1-3; tentative D call: TRBD1 (5 bases). Germline values: CDR1 SGHDT, CDR2 YYEEEE. The CDR3 is made up of 14 amino acids. The V and J ends lost 2 bases and 2 bases respectively, with 8 bases between them. CDR3 in DNA: TGTGCCAGCAGCTTTGGGGACCCTGGAAACACCATATATTTT. This codes for CASSFGDPGNTIYF.

The genes are TRBV4-1 and TRBJ2-1; 11 bases match TRBD2. Germline V gene sequence: CDR1 MGHRA, CDR2 YSYEKL. CDR3 size: 15 residues. After removal of 4 bases from V and 5 bases from J, the junction contained 4 bases not matched to a gene. The DNA of the CDR3 is TGCGCCAGCAGCCCCCTAGCGGGGGGAAACAATGAGCAGTTCTTC. This sequence encodes CASSPLAGGNNEQFF.

The chain links TRBV27 to TRBJ2-1; 7 nucleotides agree with TRBD2. The CDR3 sequence is 14 residues long. V gave up 2 bases and J gave up 7 bases; unmatched junction bases: 5. Germline loops: CDR1 MNHEY, CDR2 SMNVEV (reference sequence). The CDR3 nucleotides read TGTGCCAGCAGTTTAAGAACTAGCGCTAATGAGCAGTTCTTC. Translating it yields CASSLRTSANEQFF.

This clone was picked up one time. The chain employs TRBV4-1 and TRBJ1-1, with D unresolved. Deletions cut 0 bases from V and 7 bases from J, with 6 bases between. The CDR3 is 12 amino acids. Germline CDR1 reads MGHRA; CDR2 reads YSYEKL. The CDR3, as DNA: TGCGCCAGCAGCCAAGAATCCCGTGAAGCTTTCTTT. It translates to CASSQESREAFF.

This clone was found a few times. The chain couples TRBV7-9 to TRBJ2-1; TRBD2 agrees at 8 bases. With 5 bases clipped from V and 4 bases from J, the junction kept 4 bases outside the gene matches. Germline CDR1 SEHNR, CDR2 FQNEAQ (reference sequence). The CDR3 covers 14 residues. CDR3 protein: CASSVGGEYNEQFF. DNA of the CDR3: TGTGCCAGCAGCGTCGGGGGGGAGTACAATGAGCAGTTCTTC.

This clone is a singleton in its sample. The chain links TRBV9 to TRBJ2-2; D call uncertain. Germline-derived CDR1 and CDR2 are SGDLS and YYNGEE. The CDR3 sequence is 11 residues long. Trimming pared 0 bases from V and 8 bases from J, leaving 2 bases between. The DNA for the CDR3 is TGTGCCAGCAGCGTAGCTGGGGAGCTGTTTTTT. It yields the protein CASSVAGELFF.

This CDR3 reads CASSIDRGTVYEQYF. The CDR3 DNA is TGTGCCAGTAGTATAGATCGCGGGACAGTTTACGAGCAGTACTTC. This chain links TRBV19 with TRBJ2-7; D might be TRBD1 (7 bases). The CDR3 has 15 residues. Germline CDR1 LNHDA, CDR2 SQIVND (reference sequence). V was shortened by 0 bases and J by 4 bases, with 13 bases between the two germline ends.

The J gene is TRBJ1-5, the V gene TRBV12-5, with D perhaps matching TRBD1 (6 bases). Germline V gene data show CDR1 as LGHNT and CDR2 as FRNRAP. The CDR3 loop spans 18 amino acids. Trimming cost V 1 base and J 1 base, with 17 bases left between them. The CDR3 loop is CASGLEPRDIWSNQPQHF. CDR3 in DNA: TGTGCTAGTGGTTTGGAACCGAGGGACATTTGGAGCAATCAGCCCCAGCATTTT.

The V gene is TRBV7-2, the J gene TRBJ2-5, with D unclear. The germline V gene encodes CDR1 SGHTA and CDR2 FQGNSA. The V and J ends lost 6 bases and 1 base respectively, with 9 bases between them. There are 13 residues in the CDR3. CDR3 protein: CASSLYPQETQYF. The CDR3 DNA is TGTGCCAGCAGTCTTTACCCCCAAGAGACCCAGTACTTC.